Presented here are 14 T cell receptor beta chains from one specimen sequenced in a study of T cells after posttransplantation cyclophosphamide. Only in-frame clones appear in the TCRdb table, and some are missing; sequencing was by immunoSEQ multiplex PCR. The repertoire consists of about 10,000 clones, with roughly 80% occurring once and the leading ten covering around 16%. Busulfan-fludarabine conditioning, marrow transplant, and cyclophosphamide on days +3 and +4 were administered. The sequences come from PBMCs, collected 1,700 to 2,000 days after a stem cell transplant with posttransplant cyclophosphamide. The receptors here all came from a female patient in her forties or fifties who received an allogeneic stem cell transplant from a related donor, was CMV-positive, and had no GVHD. Some T cells here may be from the graft donor.

The rearrangement links TRBV7-3 to TRBJ1-3, with D perhaps matching TRBD1 (5 bases). Deletions cut 4 bases from V and 4 bases from J, with 11 bases between. Germline assignment: CDR1 SGHTA and CDR2 FQGTGA. This CDR3 is 14 amino acids long. Here the CDR3 DNA reads TGTGCCAGCAGCTCGTCAGGGTCCGGAAACACCATATATTTT. This sequence encodes CASSSSGSGNTIYF.

This clone has just a few counts. The chain couples TRBV5-6 to TRBJ2-3; 10 bases map to TRBD1. The V and J ends lost 0 bases and 3 bases, in that order; junction bases with no gene match: 4. This CDR3 has 16 amino acids. The germline CDR1 and CDR2 sequences are SGHDT and YYEEEE. This CDR3 is CASSLGTGGKTDTQYF. The CDR3 DNA follows: TGTGCCAGCAGCTTGGGGACAGGGGGAAAGACAGATACGCAGTATTTT.

This sequence joins TRBV7-8 and TRBJ1-2; TRBD1 matches 9 bases. The CDR3 is made up of 15 amino acids. Trimming took 3 bases from V and 7 from J; bases not matched to a gene: 9. In germline, CDR1 is SGHVS, CDR2 FQNEAQ. The chain's CDR3 is CASSLEGTGWGGYTF. In DNA, the CDR3 is TGTGCCAGCAGCTTGGAGGGGACAGGGTGGGGTGGCTACACCTTC.

The CDR3 sequence: CASTTGSGGSFTGELFF. The CDR3 bases are TGTGCCTCCACTACCGGGAGCGGGGGTTCCTTCACCGGGGAGCTGTTTTTT. The chain links TRBV11-2 to TRBJ2-2, with 8 bases identical to TRBD2. Per the germline V gene, CDR1 is SGHAT and CDR2 is FQNNGV. The CDR3 contains 17 residues. Germline trimming cut 11 bases from V and 4 bases from J; bases unmatched to any gene: 18.

This sequence joins TRBV6-6 and TRBJ1-2; 8 bases are a match to TRBD1. The CDR3 runs 15 residues. Germline V gene sequence: CDR1 MNHNY, CDR2 SVGAGI (reference sequence). V shed 4 bases, J shed 4 bases, and the junction held 8 bases outside the gene matches. CDR3 in amino acids: CASSSSQGAIYGYTF. CDR3 nucleotide sequence: TGTGCCAGCAGTTCCTCCCAGGGGGCCATCTATGGCTACACCTTC.

This clone turned up a few times. A junction end diverges from the germline sequence, so it may reflect a read error. V and J are TRBV27 and TRBJ1-5; no reliable D call. CDR3 length: 12 residues. The germline V gene encodes CDR1 MNHEY and CDR2 SMNVEV (reference sequence). CDR3 coding DNA: TGTGCCAGCGGTTTGGGAGGTCAGCCCCAGCATTTT. This codes for CASGLGGQPQHF.

The rearrangement joins TRBV11-3 to TRBJ1-5, with a weak D call TRBD1 (5 bases). The V gene's germline CDR1 is SGHNT and CDR2 YENEEA. The length of the CDR3 is 13 residues. V lost 10 bases and J 6 bases, leaving 16 bases between the germline ends. DNA for the CDR3: TGTGCCATCCATCGGCGCAGGGTTCAGCCCCAGCATTTT. Protein product: CAIHRRRVQPQHF.

The CDR3 here is CASTTLGAVEEKLFF. The CDR3 DNA follows: TGTGCCAGCACGACATTGGGGGCGGTGGAAGAAAAACTGTTTTTT. The chain is built from TRBV7-2 and TRBJ1-4; maybe TRBD1 (6 bases). V lost 7 bases and J lost 8, with 20 bases in between. Per the germline V gene, CDR1 is SGHTA and CDR2 is FQGNSA. There are 15 residues in the CDR3.

V usage is TRBV7-3 and J usage is TRBJ2-5; 8 bases map to TRBD1. The V and J ends lost 5 bases and 4 bases, in that order; junction bases with no gene match: 9. In germline, CDR1 is SGHTA, CDR2 FQGTGA. The CDR3 consists of 15 residues. CDR3 sequence: CASSPRGHRGETQYF. Here the CDR3 DNA reads TGTGCCAGCAGCCCCAGGGGGCATCGGGGAGAGACCCAGTACTTC.

The gene calls are TRBV6-1 and TRBJ2-7; the match to TRBD1 covers 7 bases. The junction had 13 bases not matched to a gene; V was cut back by 4 bases and J by 4 bases. The germline V gene encodes CDR1 MNHNS and CDR2 SASEGT. The CDR3 has 16 residues. The CDR3 nucleotides are TGTGCCAGCAGTGTAGGAAGCCGACAGGGTGGGTACGAGCAGTACTTC. This translates into CASSVGSRQGGYEQYF.

V and J are TRBV19 and TRBJ2-7; 10 bases line up with TRBD2. The CDR3 spans 16 residues. Germline V lookup: CDR1 LNHDA, CDR2 SQIVND (reference sequence). Germline trimming cut 4 bases from V and 0 bases from J; bases unmatched to any gene: 6. For the CDR3, the DNA is TGTGCCAGTAGTACCATTAGCGGGGGGAGCTCCTACGAGCAGTACTTC. Translating gives CASSTISGGSSYEQYF. Supplemented by reference TRBV19 and TRBJ2-7, the full variable domain reads DGGITQSPKYLFRKEGQNVTLSCEQNLNHDAMYWYRQDPGQGLRLIYYSQIVNDFQKGDIAEGYSVSREKKESFPLTVTSAQKNPTAFYLCASSTISGGSSYEQYFGPGTRLTVT.

The genes are TRBV5-1 and TRBJ1-1; the match to TRBD1 covers 8 bases. The trim removed 2 bases at V and 1 base at J, leaving 1 base unmatched. The CDR3 runs to 14 residues. Germline CDR1 SGHRS, CDR2 YFSETQ. In nucleotides, the CDR3 is TGCGCCAGCAGCTTTGGGACAGGGAACACTGAAGCTTTCTTT. Translation gives CASSFGTGNTEAFF.

The rearrangement uses TRBV5-4 and TRBJ2-5, with a weak D call TRBD1 (5 bases). This CDR3 has 13 residues. Trimming took 3 bases from V and 9 from J, leaving 15 bases between them. From germline, CDR1 is SGHNT and CDR2 YYREEE (reference sequence). The CDR3 DNA is TGTGCCAGCAGCTCCAGGGTGGGGATGGCCCAGTACTTC. Amino acids: CASSSRVGMAQYF. Full variable domain (missing parts from reference TRBV5-4 and TRBJ2-5): ETGVTQSPTHLIKTRGQQVTLRCSSQSGHNTVSWYQQALGQGPQFIFQYYREEENGRGNFPPRFSGLQFPNYSSELNVNALELDDSALYLCASSSRVGMAQYFGPGTRLLVL.

The chain is built from TRBV4-1 and TRBJ2-3, with TRBD2 as a possible D gene (6 bases). This CDR3 has 16 amino acids. V lost 0 bases to trimming and J lost 3 bases, with 13 bases between them. Germline V CDR1 and CDR2: MGHRA, YSYEKL. The CDR3 loop is CASSQDGGFGTDTQYF. CDR3 sequence (DNA): TGCGCCAGCAGCCAAGATGGGGGGTTCGGAACAGATACGCAGTATTTT.